This TCR beta chain appears in the sequencing data of a study of Graves' ophthalmopathy and Graves' hyperthyroidism. RNA transcripts were the source from which TCR beta CDR3 regions were amplified. The library came from an HTBI-primed first-round RT-PCR and a second-round multiplex PCR. In TCRdb, the multiplex PCR reads were re-called with MiXCR into one record per CDR3 protein. Of approximately 700,000 distinct CDR3 sequences listed, just over 40% are singletons. Germline loops: CDR1 SQVTM, CDR2 ANQGSEA. This CDR3 comprises 14 residues. With regard to this clonotype: The germline gene is not matched at one end of the junction; a read error may be the cause.

Sequenced: peripheral blood. The origin of this receptor is an adult man with Graves' ophthalmopathy. The rearrangement uses TRBV29-1 and TRBJ2-5; D uncertain. CDR3 amino acids: CCVDPLMYQETQYF. The CDR3 nucleotides read TGCTGCGTTGATCCACTGATGTACCAAGAGACCCAGTACTTC.